This is a list of T cell receptor beta chains from one sample in a study of T cell repertoires in cytomegalovirus infection. TCRdb used MiXCR to reprocess the reads, holding one entry per CDR3 protein. The sample records hundreds of thousands of distinct CDR3 sequences, 15% to 20% being singletons. The sample was PBMCs. The receptors stem from a human donor in good health (CMV status not recorded). Some clones in this sample may be carry-over from other donors' samples. The CDR3 runs from the conserved cysteine through the conserved F or W. The D gene is left open where the match is weak.

J,V,D,CDR3
TRBJ2-2,TRBV6-5,.,CASSYSGGELFF
TRBJ1-4,TRBV7-2,.,CASSLPRAHHYEKLFF
TRBJ2-6,TRBV5-1,.,CASRNTGSGANVLTF
TRBJ2-3,TRBV7-9,TRBD1,CASSFGQGEDTQYF
TRBJ2-2,TRBV7-9,.,CASSPAGGTNTGELFF
TRBJ1-4,TRBV6-1,TRBD1,CASSEYWTGNAGEKLFF
TRBJ1-6,TRBV28,TRBD1,CASSAGTGDQLRPLHF
TRBJ1-1,TRBV7-9,TRBD1,CASRPDRGPGNTEAFF
TRBJ2-7,TRBV7-2,.,CASSFYSRGSFEQYF
TRBJ2-1,TRBV4-1,.,CASSQGTDRYNEQFF
TRBJ1-4,TRBV5-1,.,CASNSGQLNEKLFF
TRBJ2-1,TRBV7-2,TRBD2,CASSLGSGLAGPNEQFF
TRBJ1-2,TRBV5-4,TRBD1,CAYRGGELGNYGYTF
TRBJ1-2,TRBV7-2,.,CASSLEGVRDYGYTF
TRBJ1-1,TRBV29-1,.,CSVDMNTEAFF
TRBJ2-5,TRBV6-8,TRBD2,CASSQRTSQETQYF
TRBJ1-3,TRBV11-3,.,CASSTGGSSSGNTIYF
TRBJ1-1,TRBV5-1,.,CASSSGGGYTEAFF
TRBJ1-1,TRBV7-9,.,CASSLEGSGNTEAFF
TRBJ2-5,TRBV5-5,.,CASSLVQAQETQYF
TRBJ2-3,TRBV3-1,.,CASSQDASPGRTDTQYF
TRBJ2-7,TRBV12-3/TRBV12-4,TRBD1,CASSPGQGARKQYF
TRBJ2-2,TRBV6-1,.,CASTPGAGPATGELFF
TRBJ2-5,TRBV7-2,.,CASSSGRQETQYF
TRBJ1-6,TRBV10-2,.,CASSESIRVRDSPLHF
TRBJ1-6,TRBV7-2,.,CASSTGGAGSPLHF
TRBJ1-6,TRBV20-1,TRBD1,CSASPPTGDPYNSPLHF
TRBJ2-5,TRBV20-1,TRBD2,CSAGYSTSTSGGLETQYF
TRBJ2-2,TRBV9,TRBD1,CASSVVPGGTGELFF
TRBJ2-1,TRBV5-4,TRBD2,CASSRGLAGGNEQFF
TRBJ1-2,TRBV12-3/TRBV12-4,.,CASSLDGNYGYTF
TRBJ1-5,TRBV6-2/TRBV6-3,.,CASVRSSDQPQHF
TRBJ2-5,TRBV29-1,.,CSGGTLGLETQYF
TRBJ1-2,TRBV4-2,.,CASSIDSTGSNYGYTF
TRBJ1-5,TRBV19,.,CASRSRENQPQHF
TRBJ1-2,TRBV7-2,TRBD1,CASSLVFLDRGGYTF
TRBJ2-1,TRBV12-3/TRBV12-4,TRBD2,CASSPTSGGGNEQFF
TRBJ1-4,TRBV2,.,CASRGDRSEKLFF
TRBJ1-6,TRBV28,.,CASSLWQENSPLHF
TRBJ2-3,TRBV7-2,TRBD2,CASSFTRGVYTQYF
TRBJ1-6,TRBV12-3/TRBV12-4,.,CASTSDLDSPLHF
TRBJ2-1,TRBV7-9,.,CASSLALGVNEQFF
TRBJ1-2,TRBV12-3/TRBV12-4,.,CASTPGLGDGYTF
TRBJ1-4,TRBV28,.,CASSLSGLSNREKLFF
TRBJ2-7,TRBV27,.,CASSRRAAYEQYF